The 12 T cell receptor beta chains given below trace back to one sample, sequenced in a study of T-cell memory formation after mild COVID-19. TCRdb re-derived calls from the 5' RACE reads in MiXCR, one entry per CDR3 protein. The sample yields over 120,000 distinct CDR3 sequences, 15% to 20% seen once. Sequencing was done on a sample of PBMCs or a T cell subset sorted from them (not recorded which). The receptors were gathered from an adult woman who had mild COVID-19 (a few samples of this study predate the infection). Cell type and time point are not known.

This clonotype occurred a few times. CDR3 in DNA: TGTGCCAGCAGCCCCTCTCCGGCCCACCAGGATACGCAGTATTTT. Translated, it gives CASSPSPAHQDTQYF. This chain links TRBV7-2 with TRBJ2-3; the D is unclear. This CDR3 has 15 amino acids. V was cut by 5 bases and J by 6 bases, with 18 bases left in between. The germline V gene encodes CDR1 SGHTA and CDR2 FQGNSA. The full variable domain, rest sourced from reference TRBV7-2 and TRBJ2-3, is GAGVSQSPSNKVTEKGKDVELRCDPISGHTALYWYRQSLGQGLEFLIYFQGNSAPDKSGLPSDRFSAERTGGSVSTLTIQRTQQEDSAVYLCASSPSPAHQDTQYFGPGTRLTVL.

V usage is TRBV24-1 and J usage is TRBJ1-2, with 7 nucleotides matching TRBD1. The V gene end was trimmed by 4 bases and the J gene end by 0 bases; junction bases not matched to a gene: 4. Germline V gene lookup returns CDR1 KGHDR and CDR2 SFDVKD. The CDR3 runs to 15 residues. The CDR3 nucleotides are TGTGCCACCAGTGAAACGGGACAGACTAACTATGGCTACACCTTC. Translating it yields CATSETGQTNYGYTF.

This clonotype was detected a few times. The chain uses TRBV4-3 and TRBJ2-2, with 13 bases lining up with TRBD2. The CDR3 covers 21 residues. Unmatched junction bases numbered 13, after V lost 0 bases and J lost 3 bases. Germline V gene data show CDR1 as LGHNA and CDR2 as YSLEER. The CDR3 protein is CASSQDFAPGLAGSDTGELFF. In DNA form, the CDR3 reads TGCGCCAGCAGCCAAGATTTCGCACCGGGACTAGCGGGATCAGACACCGGGGAGCTGTTTTTT.

V and J are TRBV12-5 and TRBJ2-7; no reliable D call. V lost 2 bases to trimming and J lost 2 bases, with 19 bases between them. This CDR3 has 17 residues. Looked up from germline, CDR1 is LGHNT and CDR2 is FRNRAP. The CDR3 sequence: CASGLFVQALLTYEQYF. In DNA, the CDR3 is TGTGCTAGTGGTTTGTTCGTTCAAGCCCTCCTTACCTACGAGCAGTACTTC.

The chain carries TRBV12-3 or TRBV12-4 and TRBJ2-7, with TRBD2 as a possible D gene (5 bases). The CDR3 runs 14 residues. The V gene lost 1 base and the J gene lost 9 bases, with 16 bases spanning the gap. CDR3 sequence (DNA): TGTGCCAGCAGTTTAGAGGCGCTAGCTCCGGGGCAGTACTTC. This encodes CASSLEALAPGQYF.

This clonotype was seen a few times. This chain links TRBV7-2 with TRBJ2-7; 7 bases align to TRBD1. This CDR3 spans 12 amino acids. V dropped 4 bases and J dropped 6; count of bases not matched to a gene: 3. Germline-derived CDR1 and CDR2 are SGHTA and FQGNSA. In DNA, the CDR3 is TGTGCCAGCAGCTCCCGGGACAGCGAGCAGTACTTC. It specifies CASSSRDSEQYF.

This clonotype has a handful of counts. DNA for the CDR3: TGTGCCAGCTCCCTACGAGCCGGGACAGGGACCTACGAGCAGTACTTC. It translates to CASSLRAGTGTYEQYF. The genes are TRBV18 and TRBJ2-7, with TRBD1 matching 9 bases. Trimming took 6 bases from V and 2 from J; bases not matched to a gene: 11. Germline CDR1 KGHSH, CDR2 LQKENI. CDR3 size: 16 residues.

This clonotype was counted a few times. This chain joins TRBV5-4 and TRBJ2-5; D could derive from TRBD1 or TRBD2 (5 bases each). V dropped 2 bases and J dropped 5 bases, with 13 bases sitting between them. Looked up from germline, CDR1 is SGHNT and CDR2 is YYREEE (reference sequence). This CDR3 contains 14 residues. CDR3: CASSFWGNRETQYF. CDR3 DNA sequence: TGTGCCAGCAGCTTTTGGGGGAACAGGGAGACCCAGTACTTC.

The CDR3 region has the DNA TGTGCCAGCAGTTACATGGTGGAGGGCACCGGGGAGCTGTTTTTT. Translated, it gives CASSYMVEGTGELFF. This rearrangement joins TRBV6-6 to TRBJ2-2; perhaps TRBD2 as D (6 bases). The V end lost 2 bases, the J end lost 4 bases, and 11 bases lay between the germline ends. Germline lookup yields CDR1 MNHNY and CDR2 SVGAGI (reference sequence). The length of the CDR3 is 15 residues.

This clonotype was seen a handful of times. The gene calls are TRBV3-1 and TRBJ2-1; possible D gene TRBD2, 6 bases. The V end was cut by 1 base, the J end by 0 bases, with 7 bases between. CDR1 LGHDT and CDR2 YNNKEL come from the germline V gene (reference sequence). The CDR3 extends over 15 amino acids. The CDR3 spells CASSQAGASYNEQFF. The CDR3 DNA reads as TGTGCCAGCAGCCAAGCGGGAGCCTCCTACAATGAGCAGTTCTTC.

V and J are TRBV12-3 or TRBV12-4 and TRBJ2-7; D unresolved. Trimming took 2 bases from V and 6 from J, leaving 8 bases between them. The CDR3 has 12 residues. The CDR3 region has the DNA TGTGCCAGCAGTTTAAGCCGGGCCGAGCAGTACTTC. Its protein product is CASSLSRAEQYF.

The J gene is TRBJ1-6, the V gene TRBV12-3 or TRBV12-4; D call uncertain. The CDR3 length is 15 residues. Trimming removed 5 bases from V and 6 bases from J, with 14 bases in between. CDR3 nucleotide sequence: TGTGCCAGCAGTCGGCAGGAGGACTTTAATTCACCCCTCCACTTT. Its translation: CASSRQEDFNSPLHF.